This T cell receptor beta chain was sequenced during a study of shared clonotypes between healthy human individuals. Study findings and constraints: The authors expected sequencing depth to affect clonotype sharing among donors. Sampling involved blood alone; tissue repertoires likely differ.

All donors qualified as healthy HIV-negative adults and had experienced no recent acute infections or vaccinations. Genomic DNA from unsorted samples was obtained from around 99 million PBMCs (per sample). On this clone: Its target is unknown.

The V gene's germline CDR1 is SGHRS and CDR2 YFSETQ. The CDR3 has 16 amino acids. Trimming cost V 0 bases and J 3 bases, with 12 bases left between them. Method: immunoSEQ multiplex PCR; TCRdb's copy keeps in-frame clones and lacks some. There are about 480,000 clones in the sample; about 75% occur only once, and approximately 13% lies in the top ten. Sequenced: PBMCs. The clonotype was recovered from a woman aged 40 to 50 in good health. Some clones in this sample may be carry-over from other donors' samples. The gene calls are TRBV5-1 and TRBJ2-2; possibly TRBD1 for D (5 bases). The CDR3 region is CASSLGQGVDTGELFF. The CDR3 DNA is TGCGCCAGCAGCTTGGGGCAGGGTGTCGACACCGGGGAGCTGTTTTTT.